This passage covers 8 T cell receptor beta chains from one sample sequenced in a study of OX40 agonist ivuxolimab in advanced cancers. Libraries were prepared by immunoSEQ multiplex PCR; TCRdb keeps only in-frame clonotypes and omits some of them. The data contain about 79,000 clones, about four fifths of them singletons. The starting material was CD4+ or CD8+ T cells sorted from blood, obtained in a trial of the OX40 agonist ivuxolimab. The source of these receptors is an adult with an advanced solid tumor such as melanoma, head and neck, liver or kidney cancer.

V gene TRBV5-5 combines with J gene TRBJ1-1; D unresolved. Trimming left V 5 bases short and J 4 bases short, with 12 bases between. The CDR3 sequence is 13 residues long. The V gene's germline CDR1 is SGHKS and CDR2 YYEKEE (reference sequence). In DNA form, the CDR3 reads TGTGCCAGCAGAATGGTGGGAGGCACTGAAGCTTTCTTT. This translates into CASRMVGGTEAFF.

The gene calls are TRBV7-2 and TRBJ2-5; 10 positions match TRBD1. The germline gives CDR1 SGHTA, CDR2 FQGNSA. V was pared by 10 bases and J by 4 bases, with 6 bases of the junction left unmatched. This CDR3 has 13 residues. CDR3 sequence (DNA): TGTGCCACCAGACAGGGGGCGGGAGAGACCCAGTACTTC. Translated, it gives CATRQGAGETQYF.

The J gene is TRBJ2-5, the V gene TRBV6-5; maybe TRBD1 (6 bases). CDR1 is MNHEY and CDR2 is SVGAGI in the germline V gene. V lost 5 bases, J lost 0 bases, and 10 bases lay in between. The CDR3 has 14 amino acids. For the CDR3, the DNA is TGTGCCAGCAGTCCAGGACAGCACCAAGAGACCCAGTACTTC. Encoded protein: CASSPGQHQETQYF.

This chain uses TRBV9 with TRBJ1-2; perhaps TRBD1 as D (6 bases). Trimming removed 4 bases at V and 6 bases at J, with 25 bases between. The CDR3 is made up of 17 amino acids. Germline-derived CDR1 and CDR2 are SGDLS and YYNGEE. In nucleotides, the CDR3 is TGTGCCAGCAGCCCCCAGAGGGGGGGCTTCCGGGCCCATGGCTACACCTTC. Amino acid sequence: CASSPQRGGFRAHGYTF.

This clone was detected a few times. The genes are TRBV18 and TRBJ1-1; 7 bases agree with TRBD1. From germline, CDR1 is KGHSH and CDR2 LQKENI. V lost 0 bases and J lost 5; bases outside the gene matches: 6. The CDR3 runs 15 residues. The CDR3 nucleotides read TGTGCCAGCTCACCACCGGCTAGGGGGCGGACTGAAGCTTTCTTT. It yields the protein CASSPPARGRTEAFF.

The V gene is TRBV5-5, the J gene TRBJ2-4; D is uncertain. From germline, CDR1 is SGHKS and CDR2 YYEKEE (reference sequence). Trimming removed 4 bases at V and 6 bases at J, with 8 bases between. The CDR3 has 12 amino acids. The CDR3 region has the DNA TGTGCCAGCAGCCCGGACCCAAACATTCAGTACTTC. Translated, it gives CASSPDPNIQYF.

The J gene is TRBJ1-5, the V gene TRBV4-1, with TRBD1 as a possible D gene (5 bases). The CDR3 has 17 amino acids. V was clipped by 3 bases and J by 0 bases, with 15 bases between them. Germline V CDR1 and CDR2: MGHRA, YSYEKL. The CDR3 spells CASSQGRISFSNQPQHF. The CDR3 DNA reads TGCGCCAGCAGCCAGGGGCGGATATCCTTTAGCAATCAGCCCCAGCATTTT.

The rearrangement links TRBV29-1 to TRBJ1-1; D call uncertain. Germline V gene sequence: CDR1 SQVTM, CDR2 ANQGSEA. The CDR3 contains 13 residues. V was clipped by 0 bases and J by 1 base, with 6 bases between them. The DNA for the CDR3 is TGCAGCGTTGAAGAGGCCCCGAACACTGAAGCTTTCTTT. It specifies CSVEEAPNTEAFF.